This T cell receptor (beta chain) emerged from a study of cytomegalovirus exposure and HLA in healthy donors. Overall study context: In an early release, HLA-typed donors contributed approximately 82 million unique TCR sequences. Study-wide results and limits: Associated with cytomegalovirus, according to the listing, were 150 to 200 TCR beta chains. According to an earlier analysis, most TCR beta V segments yielded productive rearrangements about 90% or about 30% of the time. The majority of TCR sequences were rare, yet some public TCRs appeared in many donors.

Comment on this clone: Antigen: not known. The junction does not match germline at one end; this may be a read error.

The PCR contained 60 Vbeta and 13 Jbeta primers. TCRdb's copy holds only in-frame clones and misses some; the assay was immunoSEQ multiplex PCR. The sample gives tens of thousands of clones, 60% to 85% of which show up once; 1.6% is in the top ten. The CDR3 spans 13 residues. Germline assignment: CDR1 SSHAT and CDR2 FNYEAQ (reference sequence). Sequencing was done on a sample of PBMCs. This clonotype originated in a man in his forties in good health and CMV-seronegative. This rearrangement joins TRBV7-7 to TRBJ1-3; D is unresolved. DNA of the CDR3: TGTGCTAGCAGCTTAGATCCCAGGAACACCATATATTTT. Its protein product is CASSLDPRNTIYF.